Sequencing of this TCR beta chain was carried out in a study of cytomegalovirus exposure and HLA in healthy donors. Whole-study findings and limits: On later analysis, the bulk of CMV-associated TCR beta chains appeared to be HLA-restricted. Researchers had no immune exposure information except CMV serostatus available.

This clone has only a few counts. Antigen unknown. The CDR3 is 13 amino acids. Germline lookup yields CDR1 SGHVS and CDR2 FQNEAQ. V lost 5 bases and J lost 5, with 12 bases in between. No CMV serostatus entry exists for this donor. PCR used 60 Vbeta primers and 13 Jbeta primers. Some clones are missing from TCRdb's copy, which holds only in-frame ones; the method was immunoSEQ multiplex PCR. The repertoire consists of 50,000 to 55,000 clones, with around three fifths occurring once and the leading ten covering about an eighth. The sequence came from a human donor in good health. Material for sequencing was PBMCs. The chain joins TRBV7-8 to TRBJ2-5; no reliable D call. CDR3 nucleotides: TGTGCCAGCAGCCCCCCAGCGTGGGAGACCCAGTACTTC. Its translation is CASSPPAWETQYF.